This paragraph covers one T cell receptor beta chain sequence. Antigen specificity is unknown. This record belongs to a study of siplizumab effects on memory and regulatory T cells. The study assayed 75,000 to 100,000 TCR templates per sample. Some clones are missing from TCRdb's copy, which holds only in-frame ones; the method was immunoSEQ multiplex PCR. The top ten hold 1% to 1.5% of the sample, which has around 95,000 clones, less than 95% seen once. Study-level points and caveats: Siplizumab brought about a significant reduction in alloreactive sequences traceable to unstimulated CD4+ memory cells. Naive versus memory phenotype went unassigned for roughly 80-96% of proliferating CD4+ or CD8+ clones. A small minority of alloreactive clones were mapped to unstimulated subsets.

Trimming pared 5 bases from V and 0 bases from J, leaving 1 base between. CDR3 length: 12 amino acids. The V gene's germline CDR1 is MRHNA and CDR2 SNTAGT. The source of this sequence is a human donor in good health. The sample was non-Treg CD4+ T cells sorted from blood. The chain joins TRBV6-4 to TRBJ2-2; D remains ambiguous. In nucleotides, the CDR3 is TGTGCCAGCAGTCCGAACACCGGGGAGCTGTTTTTT. It codes for CASSPNTGELFF.